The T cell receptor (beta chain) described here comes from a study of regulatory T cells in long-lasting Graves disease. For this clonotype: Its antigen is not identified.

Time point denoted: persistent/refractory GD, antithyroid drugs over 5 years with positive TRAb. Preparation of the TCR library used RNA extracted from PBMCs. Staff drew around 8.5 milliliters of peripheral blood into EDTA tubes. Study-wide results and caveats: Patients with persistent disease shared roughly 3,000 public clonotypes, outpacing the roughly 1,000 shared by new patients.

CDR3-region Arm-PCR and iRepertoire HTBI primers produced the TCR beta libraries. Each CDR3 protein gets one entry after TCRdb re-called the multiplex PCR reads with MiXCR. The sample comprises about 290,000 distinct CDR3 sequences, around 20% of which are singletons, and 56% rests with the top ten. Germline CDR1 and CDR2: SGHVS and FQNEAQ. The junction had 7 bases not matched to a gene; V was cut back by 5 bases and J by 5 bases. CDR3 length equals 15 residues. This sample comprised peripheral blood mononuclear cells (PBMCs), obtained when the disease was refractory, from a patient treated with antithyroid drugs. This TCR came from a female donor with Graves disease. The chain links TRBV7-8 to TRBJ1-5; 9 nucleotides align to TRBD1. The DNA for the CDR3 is TGTGCCAGCAGCCCCCGGACAGGGGCTGATCAGCCCCAGCATTTT. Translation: CASSPRTGADQPQHF.